What follows are 23 T cell receptor beta chains derived from one specimen sequenced in a study of blood T cell repertoires in COVID-19. TCRdb keeps only in-frame clones here, not all; method: immunoSEQ multiplex PCR. This repertoire shows 250,000 to 350,000 clones, around 87% found once; its top ten account for about 7.8%. Sequencing was carried out using peripheral blood. These receptors came from a woman in her forties or fifties who had recovered from COVID-19.

The chain joins TRBV27 to TRBJ2-7; TRBD1 matches at 7 bases. Losses at the gene ends were 6 bases for V and 2 bases for J; bases not matched to a gene: 16. Germline CDR1 and CDR2: MNHEY and SMNVEV (reference sequence). CDR3 size: 17 residues. CDR3 in DNA: TGTGCCAGCAGCTCCTATTTCCGGGACAGTCATGCCTACGAGCAGTACTTC. Its translation is CASSSYFRDSHAYEQYF.

This sequence joins TRBV9 and TRBJ2-1; tentatively, D is TRBD1 (5 bases). The germline V and J ends were trimmed by 3 bases and 2 bases, with 15 bases remaining between them. The CDR3 length is 16 residues. Germline V CDR1 and CDR2: SGDLS, YYNGEE. The CDR3 protein is CASSGRQSAPYNEQFF. The CDR3 bases are TGTGCCAGCAGCGGACGACAGTCCGCGCCCTACAATGAGCAGTTCTTC.

The chain joins TRBV7-9 to TRBJ1-4; D is ambiguous. Germline CDR1 and CDR2: SEHNR and FQNEAQ (reference sequence). V was pared by 5 bases and J by 8 bases, with 15 bases between. The CDR3 is 14 amino acids. CDR3 in DNA: TGTGCCAGCAGCACTCGGGAGGTCGGGGAAAAACTGTTTTTT. Amino acid sequence: CASSTREVGEKLFF.

The V call is TRBV11-2, the J call TRBJ1-6, with 7 nucleotides matching TRBD1. There are 17 residues in the CDR3. J lost 5 bases, V lost 0 bases, and 7 bases had no gene match. From germline, CDR1 is SGHAT and CDR2 FQNNGV. In DNA, the CDR3 is TGTGCCAGCAGCTTAGATGCCAGGGGGGCGAATAATTCACCCCTCCACTTT. It specifies CASSLDARGANNSPLHF. Using reference TRBV11-2 and TRBJ1-6 for the parts outside the CDR3, the full variable domain is EAGVAQSPRYKIIEKRQSVAFWCNPISGHATLYWYQQILGQGPKLLIQFQNNGVVDDSQLPKDRFSAERLKGVDSTLKIQPAKLEDSAVYLCASSLDARGANNSPLHFGNGTRLTVT.

This chain links TRBV3-1 (or the pseudogene TRBV3-2) with TRBJ2-2; D remains ambiguous. The CDR3 is 14 residues long. CDR1 is LGHDT, CDR2 YNNKEL, per germline (reference sequence). Trimming cost V 0 bases and J 7 bases, with 9 bases left between them. The CDR3 nucleotides are TGTGCCAGCAGCCAAGATAAATTCGGCGGGGAGCTGTTTTTT. Residues: CASSQDKFGGELFF.

The chain carries TRBV5-1 and TRBJ1-2, with D perhaps matching TRBD1 (6 bases). The germline V gene encodes CDR1 SGHRS and CDR2 YFSETQ. The V end lost 4 bases, the J end lost 13 bases, and 23 bases lay between the germline ends. The CDR3 has 14 residues. The CDR3 sequence is CASSPSGTPPALTF. As DNA, the CDR3 is TGCGCCAGCAGCCCTTCCGGGACACCGCCTGCTCTCACCTTC.

The V gene is TRBV14, the J gene TRBJ2-5; a possible D gene is TRBD2 (6 bases). The CDR3 has 15 amino acids. Germline-derived CDR1 and CDR2 are SGHDN and FVKESK. Trimming shortened V by 1 base and J by 5 bases, and 14 bases separated the two germline ends. For the CDR3, the DNA is TGTGCCAGCAGCCAAGTGCGGGGAGTTGTGGAGACCCAGTACTTC. It specifies CASSQVRGVVETQYF.

There are many counts of this clone. J is TRBJ2-3 and V is TRBV9; the D gene is possibly TRBD1 (6 bases). The CDR3 has 16 residues. Looked up from germline, CDR1 is SGDLS and CDR2 is YYNGEE. V was trimmed by 4 bases and J by 1 base, leaving 16 bases between them. Here the CDR3 DNA reads TGTGCCAGCAGCTTTAACAGGGTCTCCGGCACAGATACGCAGTATTTT. It encodes CASSFNRVSGTDTQYF.

The J gene is TRBJ1-2, the V gene TRBV3-1 (or the pseudogene TRBV3-2), with D perhaps matching TRBD1 (5 bases). Germline assignment: CDR1 LGHDT and CDR2 YNNKEL (reference sequence). V shed 4 bases and J shed 4 bases, with 10 bases lying between them. The CDR3 consists of 13 residues. The CDR3 loop is CASSPEGSYGYTF. The CDR3 DNA sequence: TGTGCCAGCAGCCCGGAGGGGTCCTATGGCTACACCTTC.

This clone showed up many times. The chain recombines TRBV5-1 with TRBJ1-3; D remains ambiguous. The CDR3 runs 18 residues. CDR1 SGHRS and CDR2 YFSETQ come from the germline V gene. The ends were cut back, 4 bases at V and 0 bases at J, with 20 bases in the middle. The CDR3 loop reads CASSPSPHQELSGNTIYF. The DNA of the CDR3 is TGCGCCAGCAGCCCATCTCCTCATCAGGAACTCTCTGGAAACACCATATATTTT.

The V call is TRBV11-2, the J call TRBJ2-1; TRBD2 agrees at 13 bases. The V gene's germline CDR1 is SGHAT and CDR2 FQNNGV. V was clipped by 5 bases and J by 7 bases; unmatched bases: 5. The CDR3 runs to 15 residues. CDR3 residues: CASSPGTSGMNEQFF. CDR3 coding DNA: TGTGCCAGCAGCCCCGGGACTAGCGGGATGAATGAGCAGTTCTTC. The complete variable domain, with remaining parts taken from reference TRBV11-2 and TRBJ2-1, reads EAGVAQSPRYKIIEKRQSVAFWCNPISGHATLYWYQQILGQGPKLLIQFQNNGVVDDSQLPKDRFSAERLKGVDSTLKIQPAKLEDSAVYLCASSPGTSGMNEQFFGPGTRLTVL.

V usage is TRBV5-5 and J usage is TRBJ2-1; 7 nucleotides match TRBD1. This CDR3 is 14 amino acids long. Trimming cost V 6 bases and J 7 bases; bases outside gene matches: 10. Germline V lookup: CDR1 SGHKS, CDR2 YYEKEE (reference sequence). The CDR3 bases are TGTGCCAGCATTCATGGGACAGTAAATAATGAGCAGTTCTTC. Protein product: CASIHGTVNNEQFF.

The DNA of the CDR3 is TGTGCCAGTAGTCCCCGGGACAGAGGAGCCTCCTACGAGCAGTACTTC. Its protein product is CASSPRDRGASYEQYF. The chain carries TRBV19 and TRBJ2-7, with 7 bases fitting TRBD1. Germline loops: CDR1 LNHDA, CDR2 SQIVND (reference sequence). J was trimmed by 0 bases and V by 5 bases; bases with no gene match: 10. This CDR3 is 16 amino acids long.

V and J are TRBV4-2 and TRBJ1-2; tentative D call: TRBD1 (6 bases). The CDR3 totals 14 residues. Germline V gene sequence: CDR1 LGHNA, CDR2 YNFKEQ. V gave up 0 bases and J gave up 5 bases, with 10 bases separating them. CDR3 DNA sequence: TGTGCCAGCAGCCAAGATATCGGACAGTATGGCTACACCTTC. It is translated as CASSQDIGQYGYTF.

The J gene is TRBJ1-1, the V gene TRBV5-6, with unresolved D. The ends were cut back, 4 bases at V and 5 bases at J, with 12 bases in the middle. Germline CDR1 is SGHDT and CDR2 is YYEEEE. The CDR3 length is 13 residues. DNA of the CDR3: TGTGCCAGCAGCCCGATAGGAGGAACTGAAGCTTTCTTT. Translated: CASSPIGGTEAFF.

The CDR3 loop is CASSWGTGEYQETQYF. CDR3 sequence (DNA): TGTGCCAGCAGTTGGGGGACAGGGGAATACCAAGAGACCCAGTACTTC. J is TRBJ2-5 and V is TRBV28, with 10 bases matching TRBD1. V was clipped by 4 bases and J by 0 bases; unmatched bases: 5. Germline lookup yields CDR1 MDHEN and CDR2 SYDVKM. The CDR3 has 16 amino acids.

The chain recombines TRBV6-5 with TRBJ2-5; 7 bases align to TRBD1. This CDR3 has 12 amino acids. Germline V gene data show CDR1 as MNHEY and CDR2 as SVGAGI. J was trimmed by 3 bases and V by 7 bases; bases with no gene match: 2. The CDR3 nucleotides are TGTGCCAGCATAGACAGGGAAGAGACCCAGTACTTC. Its translation: CASIDREETQYF.

This clone was seen a single time. J is TRBJ1-2 and V is TRBV20-1; 8 positions agree with TRBD1. The CDR3 spans 14 residues. CDR1 is DFQATT, CDR2 SNEGSKA, per germline (reference sequence). V shed 3 bases and J 5 bases; nucleotides not matched to a gene: 8. The DNA of the CDR3 is TGCAGTGCTAGTCTCCAGGGGGCTGCTTATGGCTACACCTTC. Translating gives CSASLQGAAYGYTF.

The chain employs TRBV7-3 and TRBJ1-6; a possible D gene is TRBD1 (5 bases). Trimming took off 0 bases at V and 5 bases at J, with 5 bases between the two ends. From germline, CDR1 is SGHTA and CDR2 FQGTGA. CDR3 length: 14 residues. The CDR3 loop is CASSLTGDNSPLHF. The CDR3, as DNA: TGTGCCAGCAGCTTAACAGGGGATAATTCACCCCTCCACTTT.

The gene calls are TRBV30 and TRBJ1-2, with TRBD1 identical over 7 bases. V shed 2 bases, J shed 7 bases, and the junction held 7 bases outside the gene matches. Germline values: CDR1 GTSNPN, CDR2 SVGIG (reference sequence). This CDR3 region has 13 residues. The chain's CDR3 is CAWSRGTEFGYTF. The CDR3 nucleotides read TGTGCCTGGAGTCGAGGGACAGAATTTGGCTACACCTTC.

The chain is built from TRBV9 and TRBJ2-7; D is possibly TRBD1 (6 bases). CDR3 length: 15 residues. V was pared by 3 bases and J by 0 bases, with 13 bases between. Germline lookup yields CDR1 SGDLS and CDR2 YYNGEE. CDR3 protein: CASSGSGTNSYEQYF. Written as DNA, the CDR3 is TGTGCCAGCAGCGGATCCGGGACAAACTCCTACGAGCAGTACTTC.

The chain is built from TRBV30 and TRBJ1-2; TRBD1 aligns across 7 bases. The CDR3 covers 11 residues. V gave up 6 bases and J gave up 6 bases; unmatched junction bases: 4. Germline values: CDR1 GTSNPN, CDR2 SVGIG (reference sequence). The CDR3 reads CACTGADGYTF. For the CDR3, the DNA is TGTGCCTGTACAGGGGCGGATGGCTACACCTTC.

The V and J genes are TRBV6-5 and TRBJ2-1; TRBD1 matches at 9 bases. The CDR3 sequence is 12 residues long. Germline V gene sequence: CDR1 MNHEY, CDR2 SVGAGI. V dropped 5 bases and J dropped 14; count of bases not matched to a gene: 7. The CDR3 loop reads CASSPRDRAKFF. In DNA form, the CDR3 reads TGTGCCAGCAGTCCCCGGGACAGGGCTAAGTTCTTC.